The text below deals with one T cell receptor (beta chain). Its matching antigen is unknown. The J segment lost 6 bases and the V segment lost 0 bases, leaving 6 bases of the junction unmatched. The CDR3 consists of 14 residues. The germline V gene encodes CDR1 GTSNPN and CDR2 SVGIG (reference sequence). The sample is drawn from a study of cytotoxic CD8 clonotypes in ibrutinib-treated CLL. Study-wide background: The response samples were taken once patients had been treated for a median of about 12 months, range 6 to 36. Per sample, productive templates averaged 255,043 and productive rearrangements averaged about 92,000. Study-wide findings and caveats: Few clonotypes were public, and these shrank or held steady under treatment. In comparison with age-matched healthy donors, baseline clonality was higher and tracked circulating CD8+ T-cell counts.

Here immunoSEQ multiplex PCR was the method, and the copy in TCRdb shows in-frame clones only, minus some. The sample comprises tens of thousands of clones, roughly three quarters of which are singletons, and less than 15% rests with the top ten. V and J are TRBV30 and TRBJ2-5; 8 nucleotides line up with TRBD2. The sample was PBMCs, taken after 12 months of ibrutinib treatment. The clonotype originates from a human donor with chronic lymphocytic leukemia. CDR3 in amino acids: CAWSVSSSGQTQYF. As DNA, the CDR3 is TGTGCCTGGAGTGTCTCGTCTAGCGGGCAGACCCAGTACTTC. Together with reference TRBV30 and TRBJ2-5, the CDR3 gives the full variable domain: SQTIHQWPATLVQPVGSPLSLECTVEGTSNPNLYWYRQAAGRGLQLLFYSVGIGQISSEVPQNLSASRPQDRQFILSSKKLLLSDSGFYLCAWSVSSSGQTQYFGPGTRLLVL.